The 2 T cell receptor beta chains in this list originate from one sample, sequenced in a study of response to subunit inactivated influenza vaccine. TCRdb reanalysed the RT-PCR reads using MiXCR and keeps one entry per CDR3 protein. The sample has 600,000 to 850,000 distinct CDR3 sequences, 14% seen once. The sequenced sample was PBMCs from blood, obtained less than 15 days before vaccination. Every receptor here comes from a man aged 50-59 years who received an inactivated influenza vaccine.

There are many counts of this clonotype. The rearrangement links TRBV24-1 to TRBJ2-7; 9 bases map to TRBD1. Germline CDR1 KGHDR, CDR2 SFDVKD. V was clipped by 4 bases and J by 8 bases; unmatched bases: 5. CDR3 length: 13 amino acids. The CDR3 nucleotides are TGTGCCACCAGTGAACCCGGACAGGGGAAGCAGTACTTC. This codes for CATSEPGQGKQYF.

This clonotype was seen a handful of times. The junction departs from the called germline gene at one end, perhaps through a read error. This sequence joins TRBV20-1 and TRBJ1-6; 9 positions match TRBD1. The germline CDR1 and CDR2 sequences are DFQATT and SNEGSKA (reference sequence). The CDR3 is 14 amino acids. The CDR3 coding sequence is TGCAGTGCTCGAGACAGGGGGATTAGGTCACCCCTCCACTTT. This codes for CSARDRGIRSPLHF.